This T cell receptor beta chain was found in a study of shared clonotypes between healthy human individuals. Study-level information: Used for every donor were three CD4 naive, three CD4 memory, two CD8 naive and one CD8 memory plate.

A note on this clone: The antigen is not known.

General study findings and limits: Against clonotypes common to all four donors, non-shared ones had lower generation probabilities.

CD45RO-negative, CCR7-positively selected cells formed the naive CD8 fraction, excluding terminally differentiated effector memory CD45RA+ cells. All of the donors resided in Nashville, Tennessee, and each was a Caucasian adult. Each subset's genomic DNA was split evenly across several immunoSEQ plates. Assay used: immunoSEQ multiplex PCR; TCRdb lists only in-frame clones, some missing. The sample lists 550,000 to 750,000 clones; roughly nine tenths were seen once. The sequencing sample was made of naive CD8+ T cells sorted from blood. This TCR was sampled from a man aged 25-40 years in good health.

This chain's CDR3 is CASSQFPGADPYEQYF. The CDR3 coding sequence is TGCGCCAGCAGCCAATTTCCAGGAGCAGACCCCTACGAGCAGTACTTC. The chain combines TRBV4-3 with TRBJ2-7; D is ambiguous. V was shortened by 2 bases and J by 2 bases, with 16 bases between the two germline ends. The length of the CDR3 is 16 residues. Germline assignment: CDR1 LGHNA and CDR2 YSLEER.